This T cell receptor beta chain was sequenced for a study of OX40 agonist ivuxolimab in advanced cancers. Measured with immunoSEQ multiplex PCR; TCRdb has only the in-frame clones, and not every one. This table has 75,000 to 95,000 clones, over 75% appearing once. The germline gives CDR1 SNHLY, CDR2 FYNNEI. Trimming took 5 bases from V and 2 from J; bases not matched to a gene: 4. The CDR3 extends over 14 amino acids. The chain combines TRBV2 with TRBJ1-2, with 8 bases matching TRBD1. Sequenced material: CD4+ or CD8+ T cells sorted from blood, taken in a trial of the OX40 agonist ivuxolimab. The source of this sequence is an adult with an advanced solid tumor such as melanoma, head and neck, liver or kidney cancer. The CDR3 loop is CASSLSGGNYGYTF. CDR3 DNA: TGTGCCAGCAGTCTCTCAGGGGGCAACTATGGCTACACCTTC.